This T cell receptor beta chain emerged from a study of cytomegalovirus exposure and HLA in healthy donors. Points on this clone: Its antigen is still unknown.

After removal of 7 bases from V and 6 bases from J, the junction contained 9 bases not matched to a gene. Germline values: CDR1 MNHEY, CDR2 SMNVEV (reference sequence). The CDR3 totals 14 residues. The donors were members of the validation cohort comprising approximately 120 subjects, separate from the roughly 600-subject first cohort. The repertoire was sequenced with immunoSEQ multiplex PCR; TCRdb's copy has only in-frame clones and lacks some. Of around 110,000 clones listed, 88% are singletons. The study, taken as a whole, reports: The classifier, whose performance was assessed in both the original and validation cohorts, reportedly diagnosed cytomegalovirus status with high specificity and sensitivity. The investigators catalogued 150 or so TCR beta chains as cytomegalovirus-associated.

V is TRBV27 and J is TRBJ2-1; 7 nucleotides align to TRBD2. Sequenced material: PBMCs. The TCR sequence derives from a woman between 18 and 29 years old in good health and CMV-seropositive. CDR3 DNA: TGTGCCAGCAACCACGGGAGGCGGTTCAATGAGCAGTTCTTC. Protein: CASNHGRRFNEQFF.